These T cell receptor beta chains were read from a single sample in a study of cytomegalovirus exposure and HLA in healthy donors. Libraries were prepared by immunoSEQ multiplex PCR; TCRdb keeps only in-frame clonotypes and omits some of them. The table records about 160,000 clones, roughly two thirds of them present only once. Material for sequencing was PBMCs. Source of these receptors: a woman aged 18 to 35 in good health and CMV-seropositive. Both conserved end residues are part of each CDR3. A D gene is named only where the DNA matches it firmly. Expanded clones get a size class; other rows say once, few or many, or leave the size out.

CDR3 DNA: TGTGCCAGTAGTGTCTTGATAGCGGCGGCTGAAGCTTTCTTT; CDR3 protein: CASSVLIAAAEAFF; J gene: TRBJ1-1; clone size: -; V gene: TRBV19; D gene: -
CDR3 DNA: TGCGCCAGCAGCGCTGAGGGGGTATGGAATGGCTACACCTTC; CDR3 protein: CASSAEGVWNGYTF; J gene: TRBJ1-2; clone size: few; V gene: TRBV5-1; D gene: -
CDR3 DNA: TGTGCCAGCAGTTACCCGATGGGACAGACCAAGAGACCCCAGTACTTC; CDR3 protein: CASSYPMGQTKRPQYF; J gene: TRBJ2-5; clone size: -; V gene: TRBV6-6; D gene: TRBD1
CDR3 DNA: TGTGCCAGTAGTATAGTGGCAGGGGTTTCAGATACGCAGTATTTT; CDR3 protein: CASSIVAGVSDTQYF; J gene: TRBJ2-3; clone size: few; V gene: TRBV19; D gene: -
CDR3 DNA: TGCGCCAGCAGCTCACAGGGTCTTAGGGAAAAACTGTTTTTT; CDR3 protein: CASSSQGLREKLFF; J gene: TRBJ1-4; clone size: -; V gene: TRBV5-1; D gene: -
CDR3 DNA: TGCGCCAGCAGTGAGTACTCTAACTATGGCTACACCTTC; CDR3 protein: CASSEYSNYGYTF; J gene: TRBJ1-2; clone size: -; V gene: TRBV10-2; D gene: -
CDR3 DNA: TGTGCCAGCAGCCTTATCCCGGGACAGGGTTCGGGGCTCGCTGAAGCTTTCTTT; CDR3 protein: CASSLIPGQGSGLAEAFF; J gene: TRBJ1-1; clone size: few; V gene: TRBV21-1; D gene: -
CDR3 DNA: TGTGCCAGCCCACCGGGCGGACTGGCCAAAAGCACAGATACGCAGTATTTT; CDR3 protein: CASPPGGLAKSTDTQYF; J gene: TRBJ2-3; clone size: -; V gene: TRBV18; D gene: -
CDR3 DNA: TGCGCCAGCAGCCAAGATTCCACGGGTAAGCCCCAGCATTTT; CDR3 protein: CASSQDSTGKPQHF; J gene: TRBJ1-5; clone size: -; V gene: TRBV4-3; D gene: -
CDR3 DNA: TGTGCCAGCAGCGCGGATGCGAGGGATCCGAGAGGCTACGAGCAGTACTTC; CDR3 protein: CASSADARDPRGYEQYF; J gene: TRBJ2-7; clone size: -; V gene: TRBV9; D gene: -
CDR3 DNA: TGTGCCAGCAGCATCGGGTCTTTGACCGGGGAGCTGTTTTTT; CDR3 protein: CASSIGSLTGELFF; J gene: TRBJ2-2; clone size: -; V gene: TRBV5-6; D gene: -
CDR3 DNA: TGCGCCAGCAGCGCGGACAGACTAGCGGGGGATACGCAGTATTTT; CDR3 protein: CASSADRLAGDTQYF; J gene: TRBJ2-3; clone size: -; V gene: TRBV5-1; D gene: TRBD2
CDR3 DNA: TGTGCCAGTCTAGGGCAGTCAGGGAGGGGCACAGATACGCAGTATTTT; CDR3 protein: CASLGQSGRGTDTQYF; J gene: TRBJ2-3; clone size: -; V gene: TRBV2; D gene: TRBD2
CDR3 DNA: TGTGCCAGCAAACAGGGGCAGGGCTATGGCTACACCTTC; CDR3 protein: CASKQGQGYGYTF; J gene: TRBJ1-2; clone size: -; V gene: TRBV6-5; D gene: TRBD1
CDR3 DNA: TGTGCCTGGAGTATAACAGGGGTTTATACGCAGTATTTT; CDR3 protein: CAWSITGVYTQYF; J gene: TRBJ2-3; clone size: -; V gene: TRBV30; D gene: TRBD1
CDR3 DNA: TGTGCCTGGAGTGTCGCTGAGGGCTACACCTTC; CDR3 protein: CAWSVAEGYTF; J gene: TRBJ1-2; clone size: -; V gene: TRBV30; D gene: -
CDR3 DNA: TGTGCCAGCAGCACCTCCGGGACTGGGAGTTTCTATGGCTACACCTTC; CDR3 protein: CASSTSGTGSFYGYTF; J gene: TRBJ1-2; clone size: -; V gene: TRBV7-2; D gene: -
CDR3 DNA: TGTGCCAGTAGTATATTGTCGGGGACAGGGAGGGAGACCCAGTACTTC; CDR3 protein: CASSILSGTGRETQYF; J gene: TRBJ2-5; clone size: -; V gene: TRBV19; D gene: TRBD1
CDR3 DNA: TGTGCCAGCAGTTCCATCCAGAACAGGGTCACAGAGACCCAGTACTTC; CDR3 protein: CASSSIQNRVTETQYF; J gene: TRBJ2-5; clone size: -; V gene: TRBV6-5; D gene: -
CDR3 DNA: TGTGCCAGCAGGCAGGGGGCGCCGTCCTACGAGCAGTACTTC; CDR3 protein: CASRQGAPSYEQYF; J gene: TRBJ2-7; clone size: -; V gene: TRBV6-1; D gene: TRBD1
CDR3 DNA: TGTGCCAGTAGTATCTCGGACAGTGGAGACAATCAGCCCCAGCATTTT; CDR3 protein: CASSISDSGDNQPQHF; J gene: TRBJ1-5; clone size: once; V gene: TRBV19; D gene: -
CDR3 DNA: TGTGCCAACTCACAGGGGGTTACCGGGGAGCTGTTTTTT; CDR3 protein: CANSQGVTGELFF; J gene: TRBJ2-2; clone size: few; V gene: TRBV7-9; D gene: TRBD1
CDR3 DNA: TGTGCCAGCAGGGACGCCAGGGACAGAACCTACGAGCAGTACTTC; CDR3 protein: CASRDARDRTYEQYF; J gene: TRBJ2-7; clone size: -; V gene: TRBV6-1; D gene: TRBD1
CDR3 DNA: TGCAGCGTTCGGACTAGCGACTACAATGAGCAGTTCTTC; CDR3 protein: CSVRTSDYNEQFF; J gene: TRBJ2-1; clone size: -; V gene: TRBV29-1; D gene: TRBD2
CDR3 DNA: TGTGCCAGCAGGCGGGGACAGGGAGGCGAGCAGTACTTC; CDR3 protein: CASRRGQGGEQYF; J gene: TRBJ2-7; clone size: few; V gene: TRBV14; D gene: TRBD1
CDR3 DNA: TGTGCCAGCCGGGATCTTAACAATGAGCAGTTCTTC; CDR3 protein: CASRDLNNEQFF; J gene: TRBJ2-1; clone size: -; V gene: TRBV5-4; D gene: -
CDR3 DNA: TGTGCCAGCACCCAAACCGGGACATTATATGAGCAGTACTTC; CDR3 protein: CASTQTGTLYEQYF; J gene: TRBJ2-5; clone size: -; V gene: TRBV6-6; D gene: -
CDR3 DNA: TGCGCCAGCAGCTTGGCTAGCGGACCCTACGAGCAGTACTTC; CDR3 protein: CASSLASGPYEQYF; J gene: TRBJ2-7; clone size: -; V gene: TRBV5-1; D gene: TRBD2
CDR3 DNA: TGTGCCTGGCGACAGGTGGGATCACCCCTCCACTTT; CDR3 protein: CAWRQVGSPLHF; J gene: TRBJ1-6; clone size: -; V gene: TRBV30; D gene: -
CDR3 DNA: TGTGCCAGCAGTGAGGGACACTCCTACGAGCAGTACTTC; CDR3 protein: CASSEGHSYEQYF; J gene: TRBJ2-7; clone size: -; V gene: TRBV6-1; D gene: -
CDR3 DNA: TGTGCCAGCAGCTTAACAGGGGTCACTGAAGCTTTCTTT; CDR3 protein: CASSLTGVTEAFF; J gene: TRBJ1-1; clone size: -; V gene: TRBV7-6; D gene: TRBD1
CDR3 DNA: TGTGCCAGCCTACCTAGGGGGCGAGTCTCCAGAGACTCTGGAAACACCATATATTTT; CDR3 protein: CASLPRGRVSRDSGNTIYF; J gene: TRBJ1-3; clone size: few; V gene: TRBV6-8; D gene: TRBD1
CDR3 DNA: TGTGCCAGCAGCCCAGGGGCAAGAGACCAGCCCCAGCATTTT; CDR3 protein: CASSPGARDQPQHF; J gene: TRBJ1-5; clone size: -; V gene: TRBV5-5; D gene: -
CDR3 DNA: TGTGCCAGCAGCGAGAGAGATAACAGGGAGTTTGGCTACACCTTC; CDR3 protein: CASSERDNREFGYTF; J gene: TRBJ1-2; clone size: -; V gene: TRBV9; D gene: -
CDR3 DNA: TGTGCCAGCAGTGAACTATGGAGCGGGCGCCAGGGAGAGACCCAGTACTTC; CDR3 protein: CASSELWSGRQGETQYF; J gene: TRBJ2-5; clone size: -; V gene: TRBV6-4; D gene: -
CDR3 DNA: TGTGCCAGTACCCGGCCTAGCGGGGGGGTGGATGAGCAGTTCTTC; CDR3 protein: CASTRPSGGVDEQFF; J gene: TRBJ2-1; clone size: few; V gene: TRBV19; D gene: TRBD2
CDR3 DNA: TGTGCCAGCAGATTGGGGCAGGGGGCGCTCGAGCAGTACTTC; CDR3 protein: CASRLGQGALEQYF; J gene: TRBJ2-7; clone size: few; V gene: TRBV7-8; D gene: TRBD1
CDR3 DNA: TGTGCCAGCAGCCTTGACAGGGACAATCAGCCCCAGCATTTT; CDR3 protein: CASSLDRDNQPQHF; J gene: TRBJ1-5; clone size: -; V gene: TRBV6-6; D gene: TRBD1
CDR3 DNA: TGTGCCAGTAGTGATACGACACTCTCTGGAAACACCATATATTTT; CDR3 protein: CASSDTTLSGNTIYF; J gene: TRBJ1-3; clone size: -; V gene: TRBV19; D gene: -
CDR3 DNA: TGTGCCAGCAGTCAGACGACATATGGCTACACCTTC; CDR3 protein: CASSQTTYGYTF; J gene: TRBJ1-2; clone size: -; V gene: TRBV6-6; D gene: -
CDR3 DNA: TGTGCCAGTAGTAACAGGGACAGGCCCATACAAGAGACCCAGTACTTC; CDR3 protein: CASSNRDRPIQETQYF; J gene: TRBJ2-5; clone size: -; V gene: TRBV19; D gene: TRBD1
CDR3 DNA: TGCAGTGCTTCGGGGAATCAGCCCCAGCATTTT; CDR3 protein: CSASGNQPQHF; J gene: TRBJ1-5; clone size: few; V gene: TRBV20-1; D gene: -
CDR3 DNA: TGTGCCTGCAGCGGACTAGCGGGAGGGCCAGATACGCAGTATTTT; CDR3 protein: CACSGLAGGPDTQYF; J gene: TRBJ2-3; clone size: -; V gene: TRBV30; D gene: TRBD2
CDR3 DNA: TGTGCCAGCAGCCCTTGGAGAGGAGAGACCCAGTACTTC; CDR3 protein: CASSPWRGETQYF; J gene: TRBJ2-5; clone size: few; V gene: TRBV7-9; D gene: -
CDR3 DNA: TGTGCCTCTGGACAGGGAGGACAGCCCCAGCATTTT; CDR3 protein: CASGQGGQPQHF; J gene: TRBJ1-5; clone size: -; V gene: TRBV30; D gene: TRBD1
CDR3 DNA: TGTGCCAGCAGCTCGTACGGCGGGGGGAAGGGACAGCCCCAGCATTTT; CDR3 protein: CASSSYGGGKGQPQHF; J gene: TRBJ1-5; clone size: few; V gene: TRBV5-5; D gene: -